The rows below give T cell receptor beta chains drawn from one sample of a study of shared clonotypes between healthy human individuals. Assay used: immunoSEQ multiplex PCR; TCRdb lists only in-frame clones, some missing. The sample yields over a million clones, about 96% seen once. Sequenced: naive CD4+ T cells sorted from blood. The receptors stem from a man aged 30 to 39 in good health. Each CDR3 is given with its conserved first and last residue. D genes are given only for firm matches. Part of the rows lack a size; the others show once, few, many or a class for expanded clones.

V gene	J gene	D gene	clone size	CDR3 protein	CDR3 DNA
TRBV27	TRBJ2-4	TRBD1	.	CASSHDWQGASKNIQYF	TGTGCCAGCAGTCACGACTGGCAGGGGGCGTCCAAAAACATTCAGTACTTC
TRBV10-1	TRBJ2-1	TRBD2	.	CASSELGGSDGPQFF	TGCGCCAGCAGTGAGTTGGGGGGGTCGGATGGCCCGCAGTTCTTC
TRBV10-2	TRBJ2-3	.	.	CASSESTLGDTQYF	TGCGCCAGCAGTGAGTCGACTCTGGGAGATACGCAGTATTTT
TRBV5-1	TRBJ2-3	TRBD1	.	CASSIRQGSITDTQYF	TGCGCCAGCAGCATTAGACAGGGGTCGATAACAGATACGCAGTATTTT
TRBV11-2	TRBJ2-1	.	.	CASSQAGQYRDEQFF	TGTGCCAGCAGCCAAGCGGGACAATATCGTGATGAGCAGTTCTTC
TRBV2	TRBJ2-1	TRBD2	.	CASSEAGAGPYNEQFF	TGTGCCAGCAGTGAAGCCGGAGCGGGACCCTACAATGAGCAGTTCTTC
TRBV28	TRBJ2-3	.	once	CASSLQEFTDTQYF	TGTGCCAGCAGTTTACAGGAATTCACAGATACGCAGTATTTT
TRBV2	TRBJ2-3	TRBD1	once	CASRGGQGAGTDTQYF	TGTGCCAGCAGGGGGGGACAGGGGGCGGGCACAGATACGCAGTATTTT
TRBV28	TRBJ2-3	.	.	CATAPGGPTDTQYF	TGTGCCACCGCGCCCGGGGGGCCCACAGATACGCAGTATTTT
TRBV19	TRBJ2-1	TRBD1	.	CASSIGRQGNEQFF	TGTGCCAGTAGTATAGGGAGACAGGGCAATGAGCAGTTCTTC
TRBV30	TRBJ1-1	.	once	CAWSYNINTEAFF	TGTGCCTGGAGTTACAATATAAACACTGAAGCTTTCTTT
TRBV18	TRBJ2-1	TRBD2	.	CASSPLISGGLPVSNEQFF	TGTGCCAGCTCACCACTGATAAGCGGGGGTCTCCCCGTTAGCAATGAGCAGTTCTTC
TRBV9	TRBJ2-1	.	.	CASGLAGQFF	TGTGCCAGCGGATTAGCAGGGCAGTTCTTC
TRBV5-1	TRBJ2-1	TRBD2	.	CASSSIPLAGDNEQFF	TGCGCCAGCAGCTCCATCCCCCTAGCGGGAGATAATGAGCAGTTCTTC
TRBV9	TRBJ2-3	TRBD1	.	CASSASGGNTDTQYF	TGTGCCAGCAGCGCGTCAGGGGGTAACACAGATACGCAGTATTTT
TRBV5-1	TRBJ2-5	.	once	CASSFQGSETQYF	TGCGCCAGCAGCTTTCAGGGTAGCGAGACCCAGTACTTC
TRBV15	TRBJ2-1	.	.	CATSRALWGSSYNEQFF	TGTGCCACCAGCAGGGCCTTATGGGGGAGCTCCTACAATGAGCAGTTCTTC
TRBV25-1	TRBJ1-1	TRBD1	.	CASSEWGQGPEAFF	TGTGCCAGCAGTGAATGGGGACAGGGACCCGAAGCTTTCTTT
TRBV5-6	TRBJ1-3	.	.	CASSLTLPGNTIYF	TGTGCCAGCAGCTTGACACTACCTGGAAACACCATATATTTT
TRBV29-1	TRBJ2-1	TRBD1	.	CSVGVGTGDNEQFF	TGCAGCGTTGGGGTCGGGACAGGGGACAATGAGCAGTTCTTC
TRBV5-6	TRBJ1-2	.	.	CASSLDDYGYTF	TGTGCCAGCAGCTTGGACGACTATGGCTACACCTTC
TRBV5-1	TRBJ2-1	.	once	CASSLDRVVDEQFF	TGCGCCAGCAGCTTGGATCGTGTTGTGGATGAGCAGTTCTTC
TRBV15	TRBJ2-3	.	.	CATSRGDSYRTDTQYF	TGTGCCACCAGCAGAGGTGACTCCTACCGCACAGATACGCAGTATTTT
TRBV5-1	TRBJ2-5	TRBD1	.	CASSPNRGGETQYF	TGCGCCAGCAGCCCGAACAGGGGTGGAGAGACCCAGTACTTC
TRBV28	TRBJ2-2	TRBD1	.	CASSWTGLSTGELFF	TGTGCCAGCAGTTGGACAGGTTTGAGCACCGGGGAGCTGTTTTTT
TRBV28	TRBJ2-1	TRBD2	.	CASREDTSGKGNEQFF	TGTGCCAGCAGAGAGGATACTAGCGGGAAAGGGAATGAGCAGTTCTTC
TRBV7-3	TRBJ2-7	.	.	CASSLRQGTSQYF	TGTGCCAGCAGCTTAAGGCAGGGGACGTCGCAGTACTTC